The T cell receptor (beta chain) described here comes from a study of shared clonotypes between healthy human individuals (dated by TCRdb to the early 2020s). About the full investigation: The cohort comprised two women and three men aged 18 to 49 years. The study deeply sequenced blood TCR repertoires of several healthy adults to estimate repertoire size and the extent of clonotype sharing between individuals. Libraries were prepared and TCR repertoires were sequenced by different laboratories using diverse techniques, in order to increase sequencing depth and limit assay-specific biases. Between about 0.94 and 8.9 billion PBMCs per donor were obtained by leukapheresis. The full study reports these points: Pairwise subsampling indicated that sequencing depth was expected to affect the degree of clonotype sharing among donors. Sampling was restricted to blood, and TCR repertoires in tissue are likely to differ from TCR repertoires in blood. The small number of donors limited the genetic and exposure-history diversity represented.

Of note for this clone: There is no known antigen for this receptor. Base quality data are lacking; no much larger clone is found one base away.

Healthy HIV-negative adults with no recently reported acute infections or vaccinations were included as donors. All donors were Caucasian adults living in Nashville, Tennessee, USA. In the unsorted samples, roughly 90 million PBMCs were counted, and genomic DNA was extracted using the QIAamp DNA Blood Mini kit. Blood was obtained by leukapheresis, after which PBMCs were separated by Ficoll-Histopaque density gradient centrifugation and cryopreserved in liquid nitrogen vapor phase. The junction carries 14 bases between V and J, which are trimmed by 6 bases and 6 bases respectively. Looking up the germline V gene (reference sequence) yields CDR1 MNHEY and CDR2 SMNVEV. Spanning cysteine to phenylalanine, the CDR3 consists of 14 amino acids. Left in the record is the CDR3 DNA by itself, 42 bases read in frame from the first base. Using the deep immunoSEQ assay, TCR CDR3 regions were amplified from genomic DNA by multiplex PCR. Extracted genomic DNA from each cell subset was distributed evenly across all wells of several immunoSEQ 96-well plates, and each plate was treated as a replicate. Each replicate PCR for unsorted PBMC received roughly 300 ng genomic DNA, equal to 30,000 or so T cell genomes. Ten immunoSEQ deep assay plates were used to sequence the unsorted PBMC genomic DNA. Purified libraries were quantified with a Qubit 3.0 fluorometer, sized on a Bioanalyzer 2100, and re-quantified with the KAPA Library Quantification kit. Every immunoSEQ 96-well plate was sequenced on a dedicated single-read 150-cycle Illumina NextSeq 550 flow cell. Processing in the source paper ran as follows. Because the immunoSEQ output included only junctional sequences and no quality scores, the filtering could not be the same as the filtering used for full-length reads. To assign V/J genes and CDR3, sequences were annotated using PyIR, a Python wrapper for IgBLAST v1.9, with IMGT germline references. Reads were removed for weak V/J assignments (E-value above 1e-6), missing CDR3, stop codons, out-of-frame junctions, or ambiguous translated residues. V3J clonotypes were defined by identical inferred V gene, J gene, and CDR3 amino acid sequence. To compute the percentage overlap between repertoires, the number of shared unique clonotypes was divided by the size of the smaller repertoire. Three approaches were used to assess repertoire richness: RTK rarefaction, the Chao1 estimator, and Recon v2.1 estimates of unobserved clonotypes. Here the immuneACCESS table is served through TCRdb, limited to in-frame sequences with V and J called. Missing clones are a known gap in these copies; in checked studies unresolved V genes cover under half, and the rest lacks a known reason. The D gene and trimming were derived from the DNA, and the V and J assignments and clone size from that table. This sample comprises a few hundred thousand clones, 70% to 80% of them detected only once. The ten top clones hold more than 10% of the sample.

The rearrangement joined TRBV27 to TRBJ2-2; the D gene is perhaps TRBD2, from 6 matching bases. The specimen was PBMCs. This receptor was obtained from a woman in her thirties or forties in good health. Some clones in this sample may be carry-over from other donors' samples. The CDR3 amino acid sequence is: CASRARRGAGELFF. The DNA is TGTGCCAGCAGAGCCCGCCGCGGGGCCGGGGAGCTGTTTTTT.